The clone carrying this TCR beta chain was observed a handful of times. Per germline, CDR1 SGHTA and CDR2 FQGNSA. The CDR3 totals 12 residues. V shed 5 bases and J shed 7 bases, with 11 bases lying between them. The sample originates from a study of T-cell reconstitution after alpha-beta-depleted transplantation in children. A TCRbeta library incorporating unique molecular identifiers was prepared. TCRdb reprocessed the PCR reads with MiXCR, giving one entry per CDR3 protein. The sample lists approximately 350,000 distinct CDR3 sequences, 10% to 15% occurring once. The sample was PBMCs, taken from the stem cell graft. The V gene is TRBV7-2, the J gene TRBJ2-5; D gene unclear. The receptor's source is a human donor who donated a stem cell graft to a child with Fanconi anemia. This CDR3 is CASSQIKGTQYF. The CDR3 DNA reads TGTGCCAGCAGCCAGATCAAGGGGACCCAGTACTTC.